In this sample, the clone carrying this T cell receptor (beta chain) turned up once. Its matching antigen is unknown. Researchers barred patients who had uncontrolled infection, other autoimmune disease, pregnancy or lactation. The sample originates from a study of T cells in Graves' hyperthyroidism and ophthalmopathy. Study-wide results and limits: Using 13 V-J features, a model discriminated ophthalmopathy from stable hyperthyroidism.

TCR beta CDR3 region amplification was performed from RNA transcripts. RT-PCR in the first round (using the HTBI primer set) targeted the TCR CDR3. Using its own MiXCR run on the multiplex PCR reads, TCRdb lists one record per CDR3 protein. The profile covers about 480,000 distinct CDR3 sequences, with roughly 14% appearing a single time and less than 20% taken by the ten largest. CDR3 length equals 13 residues. Germline CDR1 is KGHSH and CDR2 is LQKENI. Trimming took off 0 bases at V and 9 bases at J, with 11 bases between the two ends. This chain connects TRBV18 to TRBJ1-1; D remains unclear. This receptor was obtained from a woman under 30 with Graves' hyperthyroidism. The sequenced sample was blood. The CDR3, as DNA: TGTGCCAGCTCACCACCGATCGATCAGCAAGCTTTCTTT. Its translation: CASSPPIDQQAFF. The whole variable domain, remainder taken from reference TRBV18 and TRBJ1-1, is NAGVMQNPRHLVRRRGQEARLRCSPMKGHSHVYWYRQLPEEGLKFMVYLQKENIIDESGMPKERFSAEFPKEGPSILRIQQVVRGDSAAYFCASSPPIDQQAFFGQGTRLTVV.